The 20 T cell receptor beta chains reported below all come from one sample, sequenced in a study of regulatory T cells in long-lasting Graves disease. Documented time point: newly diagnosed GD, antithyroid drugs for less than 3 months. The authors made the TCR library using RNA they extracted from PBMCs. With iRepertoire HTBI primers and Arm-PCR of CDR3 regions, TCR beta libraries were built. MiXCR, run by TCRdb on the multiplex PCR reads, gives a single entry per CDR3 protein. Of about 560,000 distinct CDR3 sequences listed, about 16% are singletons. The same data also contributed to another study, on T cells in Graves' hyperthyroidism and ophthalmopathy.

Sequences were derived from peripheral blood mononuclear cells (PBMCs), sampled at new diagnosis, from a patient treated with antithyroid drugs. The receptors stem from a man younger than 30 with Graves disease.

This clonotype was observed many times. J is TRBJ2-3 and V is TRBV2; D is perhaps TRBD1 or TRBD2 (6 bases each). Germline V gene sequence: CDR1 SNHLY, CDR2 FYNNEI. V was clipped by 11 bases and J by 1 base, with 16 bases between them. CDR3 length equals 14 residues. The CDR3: CAHGRGAGTDTQYF. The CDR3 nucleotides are TGTGCCCACGGTAGGGGGGCCGGCACAGATACGCAGTATTTT.

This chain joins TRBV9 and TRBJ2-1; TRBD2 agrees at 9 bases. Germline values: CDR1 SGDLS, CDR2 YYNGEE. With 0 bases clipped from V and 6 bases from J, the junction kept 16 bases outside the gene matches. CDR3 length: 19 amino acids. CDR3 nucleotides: TGTGCCAGCAGCGTAGAACGAACACTAGCGGGCGCCCGGGGCAATGAGCAGTTCTTC. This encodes CASSVERTLAGARGNEQFF.

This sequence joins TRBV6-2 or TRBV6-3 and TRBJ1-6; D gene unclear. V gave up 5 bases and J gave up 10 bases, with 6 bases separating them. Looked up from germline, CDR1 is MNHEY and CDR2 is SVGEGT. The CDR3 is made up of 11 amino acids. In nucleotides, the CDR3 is TGTGCCAGCAGTATCCAATCACCCCTCCACTTT. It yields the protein CASSIQSPLHF.

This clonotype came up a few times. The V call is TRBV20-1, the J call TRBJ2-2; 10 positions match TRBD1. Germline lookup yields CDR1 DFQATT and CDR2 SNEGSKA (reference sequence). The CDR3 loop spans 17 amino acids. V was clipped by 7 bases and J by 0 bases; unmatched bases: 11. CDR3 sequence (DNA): TGCAGTGTGCCCACCCGGGACAGGGGTTCGAACACCGGGGAGCTGTTTTTT. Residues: CSVPTRDRGSNTGELFF.

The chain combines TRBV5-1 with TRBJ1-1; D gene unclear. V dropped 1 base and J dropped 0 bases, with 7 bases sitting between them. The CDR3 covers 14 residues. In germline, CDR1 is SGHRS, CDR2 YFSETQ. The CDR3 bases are TGCGCCAGCAGCTTGCTGAGATTGAACACTGAAGCTTTCTTT. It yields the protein CASSLLRLNTEAFF.

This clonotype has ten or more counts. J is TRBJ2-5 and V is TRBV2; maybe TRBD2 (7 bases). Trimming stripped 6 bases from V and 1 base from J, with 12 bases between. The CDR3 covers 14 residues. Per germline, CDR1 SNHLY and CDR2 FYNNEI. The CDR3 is CASSVGGGQETQYF. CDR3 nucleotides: TGTGCCAGCAGCGTGGGAGGGGGCCAAGAGACCCAGTACTTC.

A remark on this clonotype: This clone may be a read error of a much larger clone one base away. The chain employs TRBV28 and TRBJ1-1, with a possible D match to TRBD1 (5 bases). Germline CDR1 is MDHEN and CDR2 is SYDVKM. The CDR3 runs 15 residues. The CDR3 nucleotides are TGTGCCAGCAGTTTATATATGGGGGAGAACACTGAAACTTTCTTT. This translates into CASSLYMGENTETFF.

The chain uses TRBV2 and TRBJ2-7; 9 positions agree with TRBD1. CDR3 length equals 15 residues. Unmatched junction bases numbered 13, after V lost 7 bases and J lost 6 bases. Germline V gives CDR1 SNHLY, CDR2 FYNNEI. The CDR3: CASTDSGTGFSEQYF. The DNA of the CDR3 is TGTGCCAGCACCGACTCGGGGACAGGGTTCAGCGAGCAGTACTTC.

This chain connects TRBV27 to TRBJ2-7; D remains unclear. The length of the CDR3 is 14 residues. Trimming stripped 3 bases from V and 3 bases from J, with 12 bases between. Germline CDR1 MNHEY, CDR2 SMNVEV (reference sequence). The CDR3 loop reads CASSFLESGYEQYF. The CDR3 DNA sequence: TGTGCCAGCAGTTTTCTGGAGAGTGGCTACGAGCAGTACTTC.

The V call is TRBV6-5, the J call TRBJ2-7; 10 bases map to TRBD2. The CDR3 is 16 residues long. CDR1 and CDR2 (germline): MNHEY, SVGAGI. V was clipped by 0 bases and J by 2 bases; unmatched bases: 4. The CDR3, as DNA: TGTGCCAGCAGTTACTCGGGAGCGGGAGGGGCCTACGAGCAGTACTTC. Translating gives CASSYSGAGGAYEQYF.

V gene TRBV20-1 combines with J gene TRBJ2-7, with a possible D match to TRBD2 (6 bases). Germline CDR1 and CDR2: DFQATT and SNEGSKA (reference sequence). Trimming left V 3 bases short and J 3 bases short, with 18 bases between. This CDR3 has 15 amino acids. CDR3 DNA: TGCAGTGCTAGTCGTGCGGGGAGCCCGGGCTACGAGCAGTACTTC. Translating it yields CSASRAGSPGYEQYF.

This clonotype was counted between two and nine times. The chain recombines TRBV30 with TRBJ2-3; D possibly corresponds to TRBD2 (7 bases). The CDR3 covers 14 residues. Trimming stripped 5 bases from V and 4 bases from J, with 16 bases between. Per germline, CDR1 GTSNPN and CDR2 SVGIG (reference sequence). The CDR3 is CAWAPGGGADTQYF. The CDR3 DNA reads TGTGCCTGGGCTCCGGGGGGCGGTGCAGATACGCAGTATTTT.

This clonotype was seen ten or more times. The CDR3 loop is CASSETGQGAEQYF. Here the CDR3 DNA reads TGTGCCAGCAGTGAAACAGGACAGGGGGCCGAGCAGTACTTC. V gene TRBV6-2 or TRBV6-3 combines with J gene TRBJ2-7; the match to TRBD1 covers 11 bases. The CDR3 runs to 14 residues. Trimming at V came to 5 bases and at J to 6 bases, leaving 6 bases not matched to a gene. Per germline, CDR1 MNHEY and CDR2 SVGEGT.

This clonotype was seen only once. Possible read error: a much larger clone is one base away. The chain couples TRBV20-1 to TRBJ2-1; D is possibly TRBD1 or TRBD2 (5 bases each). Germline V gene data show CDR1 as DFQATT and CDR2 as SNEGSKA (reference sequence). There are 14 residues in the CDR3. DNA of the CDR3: TGCAGTACCCAGGGAGTTCAGGGCGGCAATGAGCAGCTCTTC. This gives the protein CSTQGVQGGNEQLF.

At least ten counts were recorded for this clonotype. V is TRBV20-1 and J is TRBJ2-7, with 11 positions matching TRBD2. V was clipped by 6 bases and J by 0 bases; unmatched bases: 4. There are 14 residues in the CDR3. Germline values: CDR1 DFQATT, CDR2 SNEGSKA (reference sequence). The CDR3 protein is CSAITSGSSYEQYF. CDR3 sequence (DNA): TGCAGTGCCATCACTAGCGGGAGCTCCTACGAGCAGTACTTC.

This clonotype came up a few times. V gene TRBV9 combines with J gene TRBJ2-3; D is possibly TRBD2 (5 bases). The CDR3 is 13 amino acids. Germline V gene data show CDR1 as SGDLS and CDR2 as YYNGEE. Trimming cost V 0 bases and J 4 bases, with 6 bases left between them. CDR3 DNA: TGTGCCAGCAGCGTAGCGGAGGCAGATACGCAGTATTTT. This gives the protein CASSVAEADTQYF.

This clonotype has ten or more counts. In nucleotides, the CDR3 is TGCGCCAGCAGCCCCCCGGACGGAGGCACAGATACGCAGTATTTT. Encoded protein: CASSPPDGGTDTQYF. This chain joins TRBV5-1 and TRBJ2-3, with D uncertain. The CDR3 contains 15 residues. Germline values: CDR1 SGHRS, CDR2 YFSETQ. Trimming took off 4 bases at V and 1 base at J, with 13 bases between the two ends.

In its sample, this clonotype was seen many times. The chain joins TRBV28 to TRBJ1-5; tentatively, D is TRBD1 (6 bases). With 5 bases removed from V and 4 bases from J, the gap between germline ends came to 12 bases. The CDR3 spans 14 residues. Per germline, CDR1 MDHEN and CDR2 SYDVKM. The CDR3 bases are TGTGCCAGCAGTCCGGACAGTTGGAATCAGCCCCAGCATTTT. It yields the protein CASSPDSWNQPQHF.

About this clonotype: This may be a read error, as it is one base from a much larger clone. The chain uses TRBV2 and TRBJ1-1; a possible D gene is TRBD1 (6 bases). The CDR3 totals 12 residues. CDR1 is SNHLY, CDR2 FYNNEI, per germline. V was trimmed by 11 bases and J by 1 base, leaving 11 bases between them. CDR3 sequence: CAELTGNTEAFF. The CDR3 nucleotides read TGTGCCGAGTTGACAGGGAACACTGAAGCTTTCTTT.

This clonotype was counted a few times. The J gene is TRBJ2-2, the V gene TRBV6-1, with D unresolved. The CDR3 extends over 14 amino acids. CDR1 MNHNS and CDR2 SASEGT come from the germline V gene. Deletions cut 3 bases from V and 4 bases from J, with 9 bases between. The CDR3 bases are TGTGCCAGCAGTGACAGTACCACCACCGGGGAGCTGTTTTTT. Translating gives CASSDSTTTGELFF.